Described below is a single T cell receptor (beta chain) sequence and its context. Its antigen is undetermined. The data stem from a study of somatic mutations in cytotoxic T cells in rheumatoid arthritis. Study-level points and caveats: Antigens targeted by the expanded CD8+ clones were unknown.

Only in-frame clones appear in the TCRdb table, and some are missing; sequencing was by immunoSEQ multiplex PCR. The sample has around 11,000 clones, 75% to 95% seen once. V was cut by 1 base and J by 3 bases, with 9 bases left in between. CDR3 length: 14 residues. Germline values: CDR1 LGHNA, CDR2 YSLEER. Input material: CD8+ T cells sorted from blood. This receptor was taken from a woman under 30 with rheumatoid arthritis. The chain couples TRBV4-3 to TRBJ2-5; possibly TRBD1 for D (6 bases). The CDR3 DNA is TGCGCCAGCAGCCAAGGGGCAGGGGAAGAGACCCAGTACTTC. This codes for CASSQGAGEETQYF.